This T cell receptor beta chain was observed in a study of T cells of healthy individuals. Using its own MiXCR run on the 5' RACE reads, TCRdb lists one record per CDR3 protein. The data show over 40,000 distinct CDR3 sequences, about 5% seen once. This CDR3 is built from 15 residues. The germline V gene has CDR1 SGHTA and CDR2 FQGNSA. Deletions cut 6 bases from V and 4 bases from J, with 19 bases between. This sequence originates from a human donor in good health. V is TRBV7-2 and J is TRBJ2-7; D possibly matches TRBD1 or TRBD2 (6 bases each). CDR3 in amino acids: CASRPALGGVYEQYF. CDR3 nucleotide sequence: TGTGCCAGCAGGCCGGCTCTCGGGGGCGTTTACGAGCAGTACTTC.